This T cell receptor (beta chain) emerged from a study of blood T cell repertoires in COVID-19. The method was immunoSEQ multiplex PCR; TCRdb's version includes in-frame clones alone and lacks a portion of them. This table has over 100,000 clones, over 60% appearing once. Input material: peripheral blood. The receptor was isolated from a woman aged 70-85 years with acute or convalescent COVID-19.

DNA for the CDR3: TGCGCCAGCAGCACTAGGGCCGCGGCCGAAAAACTGTTTTTT. This sequence encodes CASSTRAAAEKLFF. The chain couples TRBV5-1 to TRBJ1-4; D not resolved. CDR3 size: 14 residues. CDR1 SGHRS and CDR2 YFSETQ come from the germline V gene. V was cut by 4 bases and J by 8 bases, with 15 bases left in between.